This is a list of T cell receptor beta chains from one sample in a study of molecular identifiers for immune sequencing clone quantification. TCRdb called the PCR reads again in MiXCR, with one record for every CDR3 protein. The sample consists of hundreds of thousands of distinct CDR3 sequences, roughly 23% of them appearing once. The sample comprised naive CD8+ T cells from blood, with Jurkat cell RNA spiked in. The receptors shown here come from a human donor in good health. Some libraries in this study had Jurkat cell RNA spiked in. Both conserved end residues are trimmed from each CDR3. Clone sizes are given selectively: once, few, many, or a class where the clone is expanded.

cdr3_length | clone_size | v_call | cdr3_aa
12 | few | TRBV5-1 | ASSFVNRKETQY
10 | many | TRBV4-2 | ASSQSGIEAF
12 | many | TRBV19 | ASSMSGNTGELF
11 | many | TRBV6-5 | ASSYRGKYEQY
12 | many | TRBV5-1 | ASSVETGPSEAF
16 | many | TRBV6-5 | ASNPGQGASIRNTEAF
14 | . | TRBV4-3 | ASSQDITAGRVEQY
13 | few | TRBV12-3/TRBV12-4 | ASSARDRPYNEQF
13 | many | TRBV9 | ASSVEGTVNQPQH
12 | few | TRBV4-3 | ASSSRTPNQGAF
13 | . | TRBV6-5 | ASSYGSQGDTEAF
11 | many | TRBV27 | ASSLGHSYEQY
11 | . | TRBV7-2 | ASSWSGNQPQH
11 | many | TRBV18 | ASSDSYNQPQH
12 | . | TRBV27 | ASSYASGSHEQY
12 | many | TRBV4-1 | ASSQEGSGAEQY
15 | many | TRBV4-3 | ASSQVKDGRDNEKLF
12 | few | TRBV6-1 | ASSELGGYNEQF
12 | . | TRBV19 | ASSVGSSYNERF
13 | many | TRBV11-2 | ASSPYPGGQETQY
11 | few | TRBV28 | ASSLGTRYGYT
19 | . | TRBV21-1 | ASSKVHPRLAGVPRIYEQY
15 | . | TRBV4-1 | ASSQDFGETYTGELF
12 | many | TRBV20-1 | SARVQVENQPQH
14 | many | TRBV9 | ASSVATERASGELF
13 | . | TRBV19 | ASSIGGGGTGELF
16 | . | TRBV30 | AWSDKTPEREGPETQY
13 | few | TRBV19 | ASSIGSGGAETQY
12 | . | TRBV9 | ASSVVQGDVVAF
14 | few | TRBV4-2 | ASSSEGTLPTDTQY
13 | many | TRBV6-6 | ASSYLTGSTDTQY
11 | few | TRBV7-9 | ASSQPSYNEQF
12 | . | TRBV27 | ASNYKHRGYEQY
12 | . | TRBV20-1 | SAGGVTGANVLT
12 | . | TRBV9 | ASSRDGESGKLF
12 | many | TRBV12-3/TRBV12-4 | ASSPLGPEAEAF
14 | few | TRBV12-3/TRBV12-4 | ASSLAVLGRDYEQY
12 | . | TRBV6-6 | ASSYSASTYEAF
14 | . | TRBV6-5 | ASSYGRLAGGYEQY
11 | . | TRBV10-3 | AISGGITYEQY
15 | few | TRBV13 | ASRIRGTGGPLREQY
10 | many | TRBV12-3/TRBV12-4 | ASSALEDTQY
9 | many | TRBV6-6 | ASSLGEEQF